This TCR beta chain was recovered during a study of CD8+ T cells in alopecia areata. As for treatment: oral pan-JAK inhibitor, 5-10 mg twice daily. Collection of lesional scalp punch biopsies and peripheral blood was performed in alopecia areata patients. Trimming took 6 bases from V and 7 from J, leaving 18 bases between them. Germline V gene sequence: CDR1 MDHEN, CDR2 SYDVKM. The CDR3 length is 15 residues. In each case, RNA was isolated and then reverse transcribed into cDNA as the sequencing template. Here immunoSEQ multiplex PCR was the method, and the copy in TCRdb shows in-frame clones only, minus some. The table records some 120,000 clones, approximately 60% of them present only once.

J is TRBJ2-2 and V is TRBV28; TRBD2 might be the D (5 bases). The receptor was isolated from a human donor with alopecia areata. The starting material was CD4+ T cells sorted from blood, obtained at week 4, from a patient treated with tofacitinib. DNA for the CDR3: TGTGCCAGCAGCGCGGGCCTGCCAACTGGCGGGGAGCTGTTTTTT. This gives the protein CASSAGLPTGGELFF.